These 28 T cell receptor beta chains were sequenced from one sample in a study of blood T cell repertoires in COVID-19. The assay was immunoSEQ multiplex PCR, and TCRdb's table has in-frame clones only and misses some. The data show more than 200,000 clones, roughly 86% seen once. The sample consisted of PBMCs or T cells enriched from blood (not recorded which). These receptors originate from a woman between 45 and 65 years old who had recovered from COVID-19.

This clone showed up just once. DNA for the CDR3: TGTGCCAGCAGCCTTCGAAGCAGTTTGGGAGAGCTAGCGGGAGTAAACACCGGGGAGCTGTTTTTT. Translating it yields CASSLRSSLGELAGVNTGELFF. The rearrangement joins TRBV27 to TRBJ2-2, with TRBD2 matching over 10 bases. This CDR3 contains 22 residues. After removal of 6 bases from V and 2 bases from J, the junction contained 24 bases not matched to a gene. The germline CDR1 and CDR2 sequences are MNHEY and SMNVEV (reference sequence).

This chain links TRBV28 with TRBJ2-6; D unresolved. The germline V gene encodes CDR1 MDHEN and CDR2 SYDVKM. V was clipped by 3 bases and J by 2 bases, with 2 bases between them. The CDR3 length is 13 residues. The CDR3 spells CASSFTGANVLTF. DNA for the CDR3: TGTGCCAGCAGTTTCACTGGGGCCAACGTCCTGACTTTC.

This clone was counted a single time. V is TRBV7-9 and J is TRBJ1-2; D call uncertain. V lost 2 bases, J lost 8 bases, and 9 bases lay in between. The CDR3 sequence is 12 residues long. Germline CDR1 SEHNR, CDR2 FQNEAQ (reference sequence). CDR3 nucleotides: TGTGCCAGCAGCTTAATTTACGGGGGCTACACCTTC. Protein sequence: CASSLIYGGYTF.

The CDR3 nucleotides are TGTGCCACCAGTGATTTCCAGTCCTCTGGGGCCAACGTCCTGACTTTC. It yields the protein CATSDFQSSGANVLTF. The chain uses TRBV24-1 and TRBJ2-6, with D uncertain. There are 16 residues in the CDR3. V was pared by 1 base and J by 0 bases, with 6 bases between. The V gene's germline CDR1 is KGHDR and CDR2 SFDVKD.

CDR3 sequence: CASIAGGSSDTQYF. CDR3 coding DNA: TGTGCCAGCATTGCAGGGGGCAGCTCAGATACGCAGTATTTT. The chain recombines TRBV6-5 with TRBJ2-3; 8 bases fit TRBD1. The CDR3 is 14 residues long. CDR1 is MNHEY, CDR2 SVGAGI, per germline. J was trimmed by 4 bases and V by 7 bases; bases with no gene match: 7.

A few counts support this clone. This chain connects TRBV19 to TRBJ1-1; D unclear. V lost 7 bases, J lost 1 base, and 7 bases lay in between. The CDR3 contains 12 residues. Germline-derived CDR1 and CDR2 are LNHDA and SQIVND (reference sequence). CDR3 sequence (DNA): TGTGCCAGTAAAACCGGGAACACTGAAGCTTTCTTT. It specifies CASKTGNTEAFF.

This chain connects TRBV19 to TRBJ1-1; 9 nucleotides align to TRBD1. Germline V lookup: CDR1 LNHDA, CDR2 SQIVND (reference sequence). The CDR3 loop spans 15 amino acids. Trimming removed 8 bases from V and 8 bases from J; junction bases left unmatched: 15. The CDR3 is CASEDPGQGNREAFF. For the CDR3, the DNA is TGTGCCAGTGAGGATCCGGGACAGGGAAATCGGGAAGCTTTCTTT.

The rearrangement uses TRBV4-1 and TRBJ1-4; D unresolved. V was shortened by 1 base and J by 7 bases, with 4 bases between the two germline ends. Per germline, CDR1 MGHRA and CDR2 YSYEKL. The CDR3 spans 12 residues. The CDR3 sequence: CASSQGSEKLFF. The CDR3 DNA follows: TGCGCCAGCAGCCAAGGGAGTGAAAAACTGTTTTTT.

The rearrangement uses TRBV13 and TRBJ2-5; 10 bases align to TRBD2. Germline loops: CDR1 PRHDT, CDR2 FYEKMQ (reference sequence). This CDR3 has 16 residues. V lost 6 bases to trimming and J lost 3 bases; unmatched junction nucleotides: 10. CDR3 sequence reads: CASRPAGGRWEETQYF. CDR3 nucleotides: TGTGCCAGCAGACCAGCGGGGGGGCGATGGGAAGAGACCCAGTACTTC.

This chain uses TRBV6-1 with TRBJ2-7; D perhaps matches TRBD2 (5 bases). Germline V gene data show CDR1 as MNHNS and CDR2 as SASEGT. V was clipped by 0 bases and J by 6 bases, with 24 bases between them. This CDR3 is built from 18 residues. The CDR3 sequence is CASSEASAGLSRALEQYF. Here the CDR3 DNA reads TGTGCCAGCAGTGAAGCTTCGGCAGGACTGTCGAGGGCTCTCGAGCAGTACTTC.

The chain joins TRBV6-1 to TRBJ1-1; maybe TRBD1 (6 bases). V shed 0 bases and J shed 6 bases, with 11 bases lying between them. This CDR3 comprises 14 residues. The germline CDR1 and CDR2 sequences are MNHNS and SASEGT. The chain's CDR3 is CASSEAWGGPEAFF. The DNA of the CDR3 is TGTGCCAGCAGTGAAGCGTGGGGGGGCCCTGAAGCTTTCTTT.

A word on this clone: Other DNA sequences in this sample translate to the same CDR3. The chain carries TRBV5-4 and TRBJ1-4; 7 bases align to TRBD1. The CDR3 has 13 amino acids. Germline V gene data show CDR1 as SGHNT and CDR2 as YYREEE (reference sequence). V lost 5 bases, J lost 8 bases, and 6 bases stayed unmatched. The CDR3 spells CASRTGTDEKLFF. DNA of the CDR3: TGTGCCAGCAGAACCGGGACAGACGAAAAACTGTTTTTT.

This chain links TRBV23-1 with TRBJ1-4; D possibly corresponds to TRBD1 (5 bases). TRBV23-1 is recorded as an ORF, its role being uncertain. V was pared by 3 bases and J by 8 bases, with 34 bases between. The CDR3 has 21 amino acids. CDR3 amino acids: CASSHFLSATEKGGESEKLFF. The CDR3 coding sequence is TGCGCCAGCAGTCATTTTCTATCAGCAACCGAAAAGGGAGGGGAATCGGAAAAACTGTTTTTT.

The gene calls are TRBV15 and TRBJ1-4, with TRBD1 matching over 9 bases. This CDR3 comprises 16 residues. The V and J ends lost 5 bases and 8 bases, in that order; junction bases with no gene match: 12. In germline, CDR1 is LNHNV, CDR2 YYDKDF (reference sequence). The CDR3 loop is CATSGGSQGAREKLFF. The DNA for the CDR3 is TGTGCCACCAGCGGGGGGTCACAGGGGGCGCGGGAAAAACTGTTTTTT.

The rearrangement links TRBV5-1 to TRBJ1-5; D gene uncertain. There are 14 residues in the CDR3. Germline values: CDR1 SGHRS, CDR2 YFSETQ. With 4 bases removed from V and 7 bases from J, the gap between germline ends came to 15 bases. DNA of the CDR3: TGCGCCAGCAGCCCCGGGGATGGAATGCAGCCCCAGCATTTT. Protein product: CASSPGDGMQPQHF.

V and J are TRBV6-5 and TRBJ2-7; 7 bases line up with TRBD2. The ends lost 5 bases at V and 4 bases at J; junction bases unmatched: 11. Germline values: CDR1 MNHEY, CDR2 SVGAGI. The CDR3 has 15 residues. The CDR3 sequence: CASSHPDRGVYEQYF. The CDR3 DNA is TGTGCCAGCAGTCATCCCGATCGGGGGGTGTACGAGCAGTACTTC.

The V gene is TRBV9, the J gene TRBJ2-2; TRBD1 is a possible D gene (6 bases). V lost 3 bases and J lost 8, with 17 bases in between. This CDR3 is built from 15 residues. Per the germline V gene, CDR1 is SGDLS and CDR2 is YYNGEE. The CDR3 nucleotides are TGTGCCAGCAGCGATACAGGGTGGGCGTTGGGGGAGCTGTTTTTT. Amino acids: CASSDTGWALGELFF.

This clone has only one observation. The V gene is TRBV29-1, the J gene TRBJ2-1; 11 bases fit TRBD2. Germline CDR1 SQVTM, CDR2 ANQGSEA. Trimming cost V 8 bases and J 8 bases; bases outside gene matches: 5. This CDR3 region has 12 residues. The DNA of the CDR3 is TGCAGCTATTCTAGCGGGAGGTATGAGCAGTTCTTC. This sequence encodes CSYSSGRYEQFF.

This chain connects TRBV9 to TRBJ2-3, with 14 bases that match TRBD2. Trimming cost V 4 bases and J 3 bases; bases outside gene matches: 13. Germline V gene data show CDR1 as SGDLS and CDR2 as YYNGEE. The CDR3 has 19 residues. The CDR3 region is CASSLQTGTSGRRTDTQYF. CDR3 coding DNA: TGTGCCAGCAGCCTACAGACCGGGACTAGCGGGAGACGTACAGATACGCAGTATTTT.

This clone was picked up one time. The J gene is TRBJ2-2, the V gene TRBV3-1 (or the pseudogene TRBV3-2); D possibly corresponds to TRBD1 (6 bases). The CDR3 runs to 16 residues. Germline V lookup: CDR1 LGHDT, CDR2 YNNKEL (reference sequence). V was clipped by 7 bases and J by 0 bases, with 15 bases between them. The DNA of the CDR3 is TGTGCCAGCAAAACAAGTTGGACAGCGAACACCGGGGAGCTGTTTTTT. Encoded protein: CASKTSWTANTGELFF.

This chain links TRBV19 with TRBJ2-2; tentatively, D is TRBD1 (6 bases). Germline V gives CDR1 LNHDA, CDR2 SQIVND (reference sequence). The CDR3 totals 14 residues. V lost 5 bases, J lost 4 bases, and 11 bases lay in between. CDR3: CASSAGAPTGELFF. In nucleotides, the CDR3 is TGTGCCAGTAGTGCAGGGGCCCCCACCGGGGAGCTGTTTTTT.

The rearrangement links TRBV29-1 to TRBJ2-4; 7 nucleotides match TRBD2. Trimming cost V 7 bases and J 0 bases; bases outside gene matches: 9. In germline, CDR1 is SQVTM, CDR2 ANQGSEA. This CDR3 region has 15 residues. CDR3 sequence reads: CSAVGGYSAKNIQYF. In nucleotides, the CDR3 is TGCAGCGCCGTCGGGGGGTATTCAGCCAAAAACATTCAGTACTTC.

The V call is TRBV7-9, the J call TRBJ1-1; weak D call: TRBD1 (5 bases). Germline CDR1 and CDR2: SEHNR and FQNEAQ (reference sequence). Trimming shortened V by 3 bases and J by 1 base, and 12 bases separated the two germline ends. There are 15 residues in the CDR3. The CDR3 region is CASSFQTATNTEAFF. The CDR3 nucleotides are TGTGCCAGCAGCTTTCAGACAGCCACGAACACTGAAGCTTTCTTT.

The rearrangement links TRBV7-9 to TRBJ2-5; a possible D gene is TRBD2 (6 bases). Per the germline V gene, CDR1 is SEHNR and CDR2 is FQNEAQ (reference sequence). V was shortened by 1 base and J by 3 bases, with 24 bases between the two germline ends. This CDR3 comprises 19 residues. DNA of the CDR3: TGTGCCAGCAGCTTAGGGTCGGTTCGGACGGCGCGGGGTAAAGAGACCCAGTACTTC. Its protein is CASSLGSVRTARGKETQYF.

There are a few counts of this clone. The J gene is TRBJ1-4, the V gene TRBV7-9, with D uncertain. The CDR3 contains 14 residues. Germline V gene lookup returns CDR1 SEHNR and CDR2 FQNEAQ (reference sequence). V lost 3 bases, J lost 7 bases, and 12 bases lay in between. The CDR3: CASSLRGGIEKLFF. The CDR3 DNA is TGTGCCAGCAGCTTGCGGGGAGGCATTGAAAAACTGTTTTTT.

The chain combines TRBV11-3 with TRBJ2-2; 7 bases are shared with TRBD2. Germline CDR1 and CDR2: SGHNT and YENEEA. The CDR3 is 17 residues long. With V trimmed by 2 bases and J by 0 bases, 6 bases remained unmatched. The CDR3 nucleotides read TGTGCCAGCAGCTTACAGGTGGGAGGGCCGAACACCGGGGAGCTGTTTTTT. Residues: CASSLQVGGPNTGELFF.

The chain is built from TRBV29-1 and TRBJ2-3, with 9 bases matching TRBD1. There are 14 residues in the CDR3. Trimming at V came to 3 bases and at J to 3 bases, leaving 4 bases not matched to a gene. From germline, CDR1 is SQVTM and CDR2 ANQGSEA. The CDR3 nucleotides are TGCAGCGTTGACGGACAGGGGAAGACAGATACGCAGTATTTT. Translation gives CSVDGQGKTDTQYF.

This chain connects TRBV18 to TRBJ2-1; 8 positions agree with TRBD2. The germline CDR1 and CDR2 sequences are KGHSH and LQKENI. This CDR3 has 17 residues. V lost 6 bases to trimming and J lost 9 bases; unmatched junction nucleotides: 19. The DNA for the CDR3 is TGTGCCAGCTCTTTTTTCGTACCGGGAGGGCCAAGGGGTGAGCAGTTCTTC. Translation: CASSFFVPGGPRGEQFF. The entire variable domain, with the rest obtained from reference TRBV18 and TRBJ2-1, is as follows: NAGVMQNPRHLVRRRGQEARLRCSPMKGHSHVYWYRQLPEEGLKFMVYLQKENIIDESGMPKERFSAEFPKEGPSILRIQQVVRGDSAAYFCASSFFVPGGPRGEQFFGPGTRLTVL.